One and the same sample provided the 27 T cell receptor beta chains below, sequenced in a study of human T cells and chemical hapten exposure. Using its own MiXCR run on the RACE reads, TCRdb lists one record per CDR3 protein. The repertoire has approximately 34,000 distinct CDR3 sequences, around 5.5% of them found once; the top ten carry 9.5% to 15%. Time point noted: healthy volunteer bleed at 6 weeks. Total RNA was isolated from unfractionated whole blood. The sample comprised whole blood. These TCRs come from a human donor in good health. Some clones in this sample may be carry-over from other donors' samples.

This clonotype was counted between two and nine times. J is TRBJ2-6 and V is TRBV4-2; no reliable D call. V lost 0 bases, J lost 4 bases, and 25 bases lay in between. The CDR3 runs 21 residues. The germline V gene encodes CDR1 LGHNA and CDR2 YNFKEQ. As DNA, the CDR3 is TGTGCCAGCAGCCAAGAACCTGTTCGTGCAGAATATTATCCCGGGGCCAACGTCCTGACTTTC. It translates to CASSQEPVRAEYYPGANVLTF.

At least ten counts were recorded for this clonotype. The rearrangement joins TRBV5-1 to TRBJ1-2; D unresolved. V lost 2 bases, J lost 0 bases, and 11 bases lay in between. There are 15 residues in the CDR3. In germline, CDR1 is SGHRS, CDR2 YFSETQ. This CDR3 reads CASSFSTQPNYGYTF. Here the CDR3 DNA reads TGCGCCAGCAGCTTTTCCACTCAGCCTAACTATGGCTACACCTTC.

In its sample, this clonotype was seen many times. The rearrangement links TRBV7-8 to TRBJ2-1; 11 bases fit TRBD2. Unmatched junction bases numbered 10, after V lost 3 bases and J lost 9 bases. The CDR3 loop spans 16 amino acids. Germline V gene data show CDR1 as SGHVS and CDR2 as FQNEAQ. The CDR3 is CASSFLAGGSKGEQFF. CDR3 nucleotide sequence: TGTGCCAGCAGCTTTTTAGCGGGAGGGAGTAAGGGTGAGCAGTTCTTC.

This chain uses TRBV30 with TRBJ1-5, with 8 bases lining up with TRBD1. V was clipped by 3 bases and J by 2 bases; unmatched bases: 6. This CDR3 spans 15 amino acids. Germline CDR1 GTSNPN, CDR2 SVGIG (reference sequence). The CDR3 DNA reads TGTGCCTGGAGCCTAGGACAGGGAGGCAATCAGCCCCAGCATTTT. This sequence encodes CAWSLGQGGNQPQHF.

This clonotype was detected many times. This chain connects TRBV27 to TRBJ2-7; 10 bases align to TRBD1. V gave up 0 bases and J gave up 7 bases; unmatched junction bases: 6. Germline assignment: CDR1 MNHEY and CDR2 SMNVEV (reference sequence). This CDR3 is 15 amino acids long. This chain's CDR3 is CASSLSGTGVGEQYF. The DNA for the CDR3 is TGTGCCAGCAGTTTATCCGGGACAGGGGTGGGAGAGCAGTACTTC.

This clonotype was seen many times. The chain combines TRBV10-3 with TRBJ1-1; D is perhaps TRBD1 (5 bases). There are 13 residues in the CDR3. The V end lost 6 bases, the J end lost 4 bases, and 12 bases lay between the germline ends. Germline V CDR1 and CDR2: ENHRY, SYGVKD. The CDR3 coding sequence is TGTGCCATCAGGTCGGACACAGGCACTGAAGCTTTCTTT. Protein sequence: CAIRSDTGTEAFF.

This clonotype has a count of ten or more. This sequence joins TRBV15 and TRBJ1-1; the D gene is possibly TRBD1 (6 bases). Trimming shortened V by 3 bases and J by 10 bases, and 18 bases separated the two germline ends. Germline CDR1 reads LNHNV; CDR2 reads YYDKDF (reference sequence). The CDR3 totals 14 residues. The DNA for the CDR3 is TGTGCCACCAGCAGGCGTGAGGGGGGGCTTGGAGCTTTCTTT. Its translation is CATSRREGGLGAFF.

This clonotype was seen a handful of times. The chain is built from TRBV4-1 and TRBJ1-2; no firm D call. This CDR3 is 13 amino acids long. Per the germline V gene, CDR1 is MGHRA and CDR2 is YSYEKL. V lost 0 bases, J lost 4 bases, and 6 bases lay in between. CDR3 in amino acids: CASSQDRTYGYTF. CDR3 DNA: TGCGCCAGCAGCCAAGATCGGACCTATGGCTACACCTTC.

Sample share makes this clonotype medium-sized. V gene TRBV29-1 combines with J gene TRBJ1-6; D gene ambiguous. This CDR3 has 20 residues. The germline V and J ends were trimmed by 4 bases and 0 bases, with 25 bases remaining between them. The V gene's germline CDR1 is SQVTM and CDR2 ANQGSEA. CDR3: CSVGRSGVEGPFSYNSPLHF. The CDR3 DNA sequence: TGCAGCGTTGGACGCTCCGGGGTTGAGGGCCCATTCTCCTATAATTCACCCCTCCACTTT.

This clonotype was counted at least ten times. The rearrangement uses TRBV6-5 and TRBJ1-5; 7 bases agree with TRBD1. CDR3 size: 16 residues. V was clipped by 4 bases and J by 3 bases; unmatched bases: 9. Germline loops: CDR1 MNHEY, CDR2 SVGAGI. CDR3 coding DNA: TGTGCCAGCAGTTCCCCGCCGGGACAGAACAATCAGCCCCAGCATTTT. Translating it yields CASSSPPGQNNQPQHF.

This clonotype was counted at least ten times. The chain couples TRBV20-1 to TRBJ2-3, with no clear D. V was shortened by 0 bases and J by 4 bases, with 11 bases between the two germline ends. Per germline, CDR1 DFQATT and CDR2 SNEGSKA (reference sequence). This CDR3 spans 14 amino acids. CDR3 sequence (DNA): TGCAGTGCTAGAGATTGGCCTCGGGCAGATACGCAGTATTTT. It codes for CSARDWPRADTQYF.

In its sample, this clonotype was seen many times. The V and J genes are TRBV11-2 and TRBJ2-3, with TRBD2 matching over 11 bases. CDR1 is SGHAT and CDR2 is FQNNGV in the germline V gene. This CDR3 region has 16 residues. Germline trimming cut 6 bases from V and 5 bases from J; bases unmatched to any gene: 10. The CDR3 is CASRRGVAGGGDTQYF. CDR3 nucleotide sequence: TGTGCCAGCAGAAGAGGGGTAGCGGGAGGGGGAGATACGCAGTATTTT. The entire variable domain, with the rest obtained from reference TRBV11-2 and TRBJ2-3, is as follows: EAGVAQSPRYKIIEKRQSVAFWCNPISGHATLYWYQQILGQGPKLLIQFQNNGVVDDSQLPKDRFSAERLKGVDSTLKIQPAKLEDSAVYLCASRRGVAGGGDTQYFGPGTRLTVL.

This clonotype was counted ten times or more. V usage is TRBV9 and J usage is TRBJ2-5, with D tentatively TRBD2 (6 bases). CDR1 and CDR2 (germline): SGDLS, YYNGEE. The CDR3 consists of 15 residues. The V end lost 3 bases, the J end lost 4 bases, and 16 bases lay between the germline ends. The CDR3, as DNA: TGTGCCAGCAGCGCCAGACTAGGGTCGTTAGAGACCCAGTACTTC. The encoded protein is CASSARLGSLETQYF.

The table lists this clonotype with a few counts. This chain connects TRBV19 to TRBJ1-6; tentative D call: TRBD1 (6 bases). The ends were cut back, 1 base at V and 17 bases at J, with 9 bases in the middle. The CDR3 totals 11 residues. Germline values: CDR1 LNHDA, CDR2 SQIVND (reference sequence). The CDR3 region is CASSIGDNFHF. The CDR3 DNA follows: TGTGCCAGTAGTATAGGGGACAACTTCCACTTT.

To note about this clonotype: A much larger clonotype is one base distant, so this may be a read error. The J gene is TRBJ2-7, the V gene TRBV5-1, with 9 bases fitting TRBD1. Trimming removed 4 bases from V and 4 bases from J; junction bases left unmatched: 6. CDR1 SGHRS and CDR2 YFSETQ come from the germline V gene. CDR3 length equals 14 residues. The CDR3 DNA reads as TGCGCCAGCAGCCCGGACAGGGGTAAGTACGAGCAGTACTTC. It translates to CASSPDRGKYEQYF.

This clonotype appeared many times. The genes are TRBV20-1 and TRBJ2-6; D unclear. This CDR3 has 15 residues. Trimming shortened V by 0 bases and J by 0 bases, and 6 bases separated the two germline ends. Per germline, CDR1 DFQATT and CDR2 SNEGSKA (reference sequence). The CDR3 spells CSARDLNSGANVLTF. In nucleotides, the CDR3 is TGCAGTGCTAGAGATTTAAACTCTGGGGCCAACGTCCTGACTTTC.

The sample holds many counts of this clonotype. The CDR3 reads CASSTGTGGEQFF. CDR3 nucleotide sequence: TGTGCCAGCTCAACAGGGACAGGGGGTGAGCAGTTCTTC. The rearrangement links TRBV18 to TRBJ2-1; 11 bases are shared with TRBD1. Trimming took 5 bases from V and 9 from J; bases not matched to a gene: 3. From germline, CDR1 is KGHSH and CDR2 LQKENI. The CDR3 consists of 13 residues.

The V and J genes are TRBV4-2 and TRBJ1-2; D unclear. The V gene lost 4 bases and the J gene lost 4 bases, with 13 bases spanning the gap. Per the germline V gene, CDR1 is LGHNA and CDR2 is YNFKEQ. The CDR3 spans 14 residues. CDR3 nucleotides: TGTGCCAGCAGCCCCGGCAGCGACGCCTATGGCTACACCTTC. As protein: CASSPGSDAYGYTF.

This clonotype was detected only a few times. This rearrangement joins TRBV7-2 to TRBJ2-2; no definite D call. Germline CDR1 and CDR2: SGHTA and FQGNSA. Trimming removed 2 bases from V and 0 bases from J, with 10 bases in between. The length of the CDR3 is 16 residues. As DNA, the CDR3 is TGTGCCAGCAGCTTAAAGGTCGACACGAACACCGGGGAGCTGTTTTTT. Its translation: CASSLKVDTNTGELFF.

This clonotype was recorded at least ten times. The CDR3 loop is CASSPTVNTEAFF. Here the CDR3 DNA reads TGTGCCAGCAGTCCGACAGTAAACACTGAAGCTTTCTTT. The chain couples TRBV12-3 or TRBV12-4 to TRBJ1-1, with D tentatively TRBD1 (5 bases). The V and J ends lost 5 bases and 2 bases respectively, with 9 bases between them. CDR3 size: 13 residues.

Many counts were recorded for this clonotype. The chain couples TRBV2 to TRBJ2-3, with 9 nucleotides matching TRBD1. J gave up 2 bases and V 6 bases, and 9 bases lay outside the gene matches. The length of the CDR3 is 16 residues. Germline V gene data show CDR1 as SNHLY and CDR2 as FYNNEI. The CDR3 nucleotides read TGTGCCAGCAGGGGGACAGGGCGTTCTTTCACAGATACGCAGTATTTT. Protein product: CASRGTGRSFTDTQYF.

This clonotype was seen repeatedly, ten times or more. This chain connects TRBV3-1 to TRBJ2-6; 11 bases fit TRBD1. The V gene end was trimmed by 5 bases and the J gene end by 1 base; junction bases not matched to a gene: 4. This CDR3 is 17 amino acids long. CDR1 and CDR2 from the germline V gene are LGHDT and YNNKEL (reference sequence). The CDR3 protein is CASSWGQGVSGANVLTF. The CDR3 DNA is TGTGCCAGCAGCTGGGGACAGGGGGTGTCTGGGGCCAACGTCCTGACTTTC.

In this sample, this clonotype turned up many times. The V and J genes are TRBV4-3 and TRBJ2-7; possibly TRBD1 for D (6 bases). The CDR3 is made up of 15 amino acids. Trimming shortened V by 3 bases and J by 4 bases, and 16 bases separated the two germline ends. Germline CDR1 LGHNA, CDR2 YSLEER. The CDR3 here is CASSQHADSDYEQYF. CDR3 DNA sequence: TGCGCCAGCAGCCAGCATGCGGACAGTGATTACGAGCAGTACTTC.

In its sample, this clonotype was seen a few times. The chain joins TRBV15 to TRBJ1-6; unclear D gene. The CDR3 is made up of 18 amino acids. V lost 5 bases to trimming and J lost 2 bases, with 19 bases between them. Germline V gives CDR1 LNHNV, CDR2 YYDKDF (reference sequence). The CDR3 bases are TGTGCCACCAGCCGGGAAGATAATATAGGTCCCTATAATTCACCCCTCCACTTT. It encodes CATSREDNIGPYNSPLHF.

This clonotype was seen only a few times. The chain combines TRBV29-1 with TRBJ1-1, with D unresolved. Germline V CDR1 and CDR2: SQVTM, ANQGSEA. The V and J ends lost 7 bases and 0 bases respectively, with 3 bases between them. The CDR3 spans 10 residues. DNA of the CDR3: TGCAGCGCCCTGAACACTGAAGCTTTCTTT. Protein: CSALNTEAFF.

This chain links TRBV4-1 with TRBJ1-1; D remains unclear. This CDR3 is 12 amino acids long. V was pared by 3 bases and J by 8 bases, with 10 bases between. The V gene's germline CDR1 is MGHRA and CDR2 YSYEKL. DNA of the CDR3: TGCGCCAGCAGCCACCCCGTCGGAGAAGCTTTCTTT. Translated: CASSHPVGEAFF.

In this sample, this clonotype turned up many times. The chain recombines TRBV20-1 with TRBJ1-5; TRBD1 matches 8 bases. The CDR3 totals 13 residues. V lost 2 bases and J lost 6; bases outside the gene matches: 3. CDR1 and CDR2 from the germline V gene are DFQATT and SNEGSKA (reference sequence). In DNA form, the CDR3 reads TGCAGTGCTAGATTGACAGGGGCTCAGCCCCAGCATTTT. This gives the protein CSARLTGAQPQHF.